This T cell receptor (beta chain) originates from a study of shared clonotypes between healthy human individuals. Study context: A donor's plate count was three for CD4 naive and three for CD4 memory; CD8 naive had two and CD8 memory one.

Assay used: immunoSEQ multiplex PCR; TCRdb lists only in-frame clones, some missing. This table holds millions of clones, over 85% found once. Naive CD8 cells lacked CD45RO and underwent positive selection for CCR7, leaving out terminally differentiated effector memory CD45RA+ cells. Germline V gene data show CDR1 as MDHEN and CDR2 as SYDVKM. The CDR3 runs to 15 residues. Trimming stripped 2 bases from V and 5 bases from J, with 13 bases between. The TCR originated in a man aged 18 to 29 in good health. The sequencing sample was made of naive CD8+ T cells sorted from blood. V is TRBV28 and J is TRBJ1-5; D perhaps matches TRBD1 (6 bases). The CDR3 coding sequence is TGTGCCAGCAGTTTAAGGGGGACCCATTATCAGCCCCAGCATTTT. Its protein product is CASSLRGTHYQPQHF.